A single sample is the source of the 32 T cell receptor beta chains below, sequenced in a study of persistence of HIV-infected CD4 T cells (dated by TCRdb to 2020 to 2022). The immunoSEQ hsTCRB assay version 4, run in survey mode, was used to sequence TCRbeta repertoires from genomic DNA. TCRdb limited this immuneACCESS table to in-frame rearrangements with V and J called. A share of clones is missing; checked studies link under half to unresolved V genes, and the rest is unexplained. For this sample the table gives 37,000 or so clones, of which about nine tenths were detected only once. Under 1.5% of the sample is taken by the ten largest. No antigens are known for them. The treatment or condition tag for this specimen amounts to: suppressive antiretroviral therapy. Cells were stimulated with anti-CD3/anti-CD28 magnetic beads as a nonspecific positive control representing the CD4+ T cell repertoire. Sorting of responding CD4+ T cells was based on upregulation of both CD40 ligand and CD69.

The specimen comprised CD4+ T cells sorted from PBMCs after approximately 19-hour stimulation, sampled from a patient who received antiretroviral therapy. The cell subset or site tag for this specimen amounts to: CD40L+CD69+ CD4 T cells responding to anti-CD3/anti-CD28 beads, representing the overall repertoire. The origin of the receptors is an adult man with HIV who was CMV-seropositive.

The chain has TRBV29-1 and TRBJ2-7; the match to TRBD2 covers 9 bases. V dropped 5 bases and J dropped 4; count of bases not matched to a gene: 12. Germline loops: CDR1 SQVTM, CDR2 ANQGSEA. This CDR3 spans 15 amino acids. This CDR3 is CSVRSAGTSLYEQYF. In DNA, the CDR3 is TGCAGCGTTCGTTCCGCCGGGACTAGCCTTTACGAGCAGTACTTC.

Note on this clone: Mismatch with germline at one junction end may stem from a read error. J is TRBJ2-1 and V is TRBV7-7; a possible D gene is TRBD1 (6 bases). CDR3 length: 15 residues. Per germline, CDR1 SSHAT and CDR2 FNYEAQ (reference sequence). The CDR3 loop reads CASSLGGQSYNEQFF. The DNA of the CDR3 is TGTGCTAGCAGCTTAGGTGGACAGTCCTACAATGAGCAGTTCTTC.

This chain joins TRBV2 and TRBJ1-3; D gene unclear. The CDR3 runs to 13 residues. Trimming took 7 bases from V and 0 from J, leaving 7 bases between them. Germline values: CDR1 SNHLY, CDR2 FYNNEI. The CDR3, as DNA: TGTGCCAGCAATCGACTCTCTGGAAACACCATATATTTT. Translated, it gives CASNRLSGNTIYF.

V gene TRBV6-5 combines with J gene TRBJ1-1; no reliable D call. The V and J ends lost 8 bases and 4 bases respectively, with 14 bases between them. The CDR3 has 13 amino acids. Germline assignment: CDR1 MNHEY and CDR2 SVGAGI. CDR3 coding DNA: TGTGCCAGCGGGAACCGTTGGGGCACTGAAGCTTTCTTT. Its translation: CASGNRWGTEAFF.

This clone is medium-sized in the sample. V gene TRBV27 combines with J gene TRBJ1-6; TRBD1 is a possible D gene (5 bases). The germline CDR1 and CDR2 sequences are MNHEY and SMNVEV (reference sequence). The V end lost 4 bases, the J end lost 7 bases, and 17 bases lay between the germline ends. The CDR3 is 16 amino acids. For the CDR3, the DNA is TGTGCCAGCAGTTCGTTTACCGGGACGGGAAATTCACCCCTCCACTTT. It translates to CASSSFTGTGNSPLHF.

The rearrangement joins TRBV6-5 to TRBJ2-7, with D perhaps TRBD1 or TRBD2 (5 bases each). CDR1 and CDR2 from the germline V gene are MNHEY and SVGAGI. The CDR3 contains 14 residues. V was shortened by 7 bases and J by 3 bases, with 16 bases between the two germline ends. CDR3 sequence (DNA): TGTGCCAGCATCCGAGGGGTGGGGAACTACGAGCAGTACTTC. The encoded protein is CASIRGVGNYEQYF.

The chain recombines TRBV20-1 with TRBJ1-5; no definite D call. Deletions cut 3 bases from V and 4 bases from J, with 22 bases between. The CDR3 sequence is 17 residues long. Germline CDR1 DFQATT, CDR2 SNEGSKA (reference sequence). CDR3 coding DNA: TGCAGTGCTAGTCACACCTTGGGAAGGCAGGCGAATCAGCCCCAGCATTTT. Its protein product is CSASHTLGRQANQPQHF.

V usage is TRBV6-5 and J usage is TRBJ1-2, with D tentatively TRBD1 (6 bases). Germline V CDR1 and CDR2: MNHEY, SVGAGI. This CDR3 contains 14 residues. The V end lost 6 bases, the J end lost 8 bases, and 19 bases lay between the germline ends. CDR3 DNA sequence: TGTGCCAGCAGAGTGATACAGGGAAGAGAGGGCTACACCTTC. Amino acids: CASRVIQGREGYTF.

The rearrangement joins TRBV10-3 to TRBJ1-5; D gene uncertain. This CDR3 spans 15 amino acids. Trimming left V 7 bases short and J 0 bases short, with 13 bases between. The germline V gene encodes CDR1 ENHRY and CDR2 SYGVKD. CDR3 in amino acids: CAIKSDGASNQPQHF. CDR3 coding DNA: TGTGCCATCAAATCGGACGGTGCTAGCAATCAGCCCCAGCATTTT.

This chain uses TRBV30 with TRBJ1-6; D gene ambiguous. Germline CDR1 is GTSNPN and CDR2 is SVGIG (reference sequence). V was cut by 5 bases and J by 9 bases, with 14 bases left in between. The CDR3 runs to 13 residues. CDR3 amino acids: CAWAGQEISPLHF. CDR3 DNA sequence: TGTGCCTGGGCGGGCCAGGAAATTTCACCCCTCCACTTT.

This clone is a singleton in its sample. The J gene is TRBJ1-2, the V gene TRBV27; D is undetermined. From germline, CDR1 is MNHEY and CDR2 SMNVEV (reference sequence). The CDR3 contains 13 residues. V was clipped by 5 bases and J by 6 bases, with 13 bases between them. CDR3 region: CASSPRSAHGYTF. CDR3 DNA sequence: TGTGCCAGCAGTCCCCGGTCAGCCCATGGCTACACCTTC.

The chain is built from TRBV21-1 and TRBJ1-5. TRBV21-1 has pseudogene status. The CDR3 is 15 amino acids. DNA for the CDR3: TGTGCCAGCAGCAAATCCTGTCAGCCTAATCAGCCCCAGCATTTT. This encodes CASSKSCQPNQPQHF.

The chain is built from TRBV7-3 and TRBJ2-1; 9 nucleotides align to TRBD1. Germline V gene data show CDR1 as SGHTA and CDR2 as FQGTGA. Germline trimming cut 0 bases from V and 7 bases from J; bases unmatched to any gene: 4. This CDR3 region has 15 residues. CDR3 nucleotide sequence: TGTGCCAGCAGCTTAACGGGACAGGGATCGAATGAGCAGTTCTTC. Protein product: CASSLTGQGSNEQFF.

CDR3 loop: CASSLGTSGRVEQFF. Written as DNA, the CDR3 is TGCGCCAGCAGCTTGGGGACTAGCGGGAGGGTTGAGCAGTTCTTC. The chain carries TRBV5-1 and TRBJ2-1, with TRBD2 matching over 15 bases. The CDR3 length is 15 residues. Germline CDR1 reads SGHRS; CDR2 reads YFSETQ. The junction had 1 base not matched to a gene; V was cut back by 0 bases and J by 9 bases. Combining the CDR3 with reference TRBV5-1 and TRBJ2-1 gives the whole variable domain KAGVTQTPRYLIKTRGQQVTLSCSPISGHRSVSWYQQTPGQGLQFLFEYFSETQRNKGNFPGRFSGRQFSNSRSEMNVSTLELGDSALYLCASSLGTSGRVEQFFGPGTRLTVL.

The rearrangement uses TRBV18 and TRBJ1-4; 7 nucleotides match TRBD1. The germline CDR1 and CDR2 sequences are KGHSH and LQKENI. There are 16 residues in the CDR3. The V and J ends lost 3 bases and 7 bases, in that order; junction bases with no gene match: 11. CDR3 loop: CASSPTGSLLSEKLFF. CDR3 bases: TGTGCCAGCTCACCGACAGGGTCCCTGCTTTCTGAAAAACTGTTTTTT. The full variable domain, with the rest looked up from reference TRBV18 and TRBJ1-4, is NAGVMQNPRHLVRRRGQEARLRCSPMKGHSHVYWYRQLPEEGLKFMVYLQKENIIDESGMPKERFSAEFPKEGPSILRIQQVVRGDSAAYFCASSPTGSLLSEKLFFGSGTQLSVL.

The rearrangement links TRBV19 to TRBJ1-2, with 8 bases identical to TRBD1. V shed 5 bases and J 8 bases; nucleotides not matched to a gene: 7. Germline lookup yields CDR1 LNHDA and CDR2 SQIVND (reference sequence). The CDR3 covers 13 residues. The CDR3 coding sequence is TGTGCCAGTAGTGCCGGACAGGGCAAAGGCTACACCTTC. It translates to CASSAGQGKGYTF.

V gene TRBV10-3 combines with J gene TRBJ1-1, with 8 bases that match TRBD1. The germline CDR1 and CDR2 sequences are ENHRY and SYGVKD. The V gene end was trimmed by 3 bases and the J gene end by 0 bases; junction bases not matched to a gene: 9. The CDR3 covers 17 residues. The CDR3 DNA is TGTGCCATCAGTGACCACTGGGACAGGAATATGAACACTGAAGCTTTCTTT. This translates into CAISDHWDRNMNTEAFF.

The genes are TRBV18 and TRBJ1-1; TRBD1 aligns across 10 bases. Germline V gives CDR1 KGHSH, CDR2 LQKENI. V was pared by 4 bases and J by 0 bases, with 5 bases of the junction left unmatched. CDR3 size: 16 residues. The CDR3, as DNA: TGTGCCAGCTCACGGACAGGGGGGCAGGTGAACACTGAAGCTTTCTTT. Protein sequence: CASSRTGGQVNTEAFF.

This clone turned up a few times. This chain uses TRBV29-1 with TRBJ1-1; tentative D call: TRBD1 (5 bases). This CDR3 spans 13 amino acids. V was trimmed by 7 bases and J by 1 base, leaving 13 bases between them. The germline gives CDR1 SQVTM, CDR2 ANQGSEA. CDR3 coding DNA: TGCAGCGGGGGGGTAATGACGAACACTGAAGCTTTCTTT. Translating gives CSGGVMTNTEAFF. The entire variable domain, with the rest obtained from reference TRBV29-1 and TRBJ1-1, is as follows: SAVISQKPSRDICQRGTSLTIQCQVDSQVTMMFWYRQQPGQSLTLIATANQGSEATYESGFVIDKFPISRPNLTFSTLTVSNMSPEDSSIYLCSGGVMTNTEAFFGQGTRLTVV.

The gene calls are TRBV19 and TRBJ2-7; D not resolved. The CDR3 is 14 amino acids. CDR1 LNHDA and CDR2 SQIVND come from the germline V gene (reference sequence). With 3 bases removed from V and 4 bases from J, the gap between germline ends came to 13 bases. The CDR3 reads CASSIGRSGYEQYF. Here the CDR3 DNA reads TGTGCCAGTAGTATCGGCAGATCCGGGTACGAGCAGTACTTC.

The chain's CDR3 is CAWSPMNTEAFF. The CDR3 DNA reads as TGTGCCTGGAGTCCGATGAACACTGAAGCTTTCTTT. This chain joins TRBV30 and TRBJ1-1; D ambiguous. With 2 bases removed from V and 0 bases from J, the gap between germline ends came to 4 bases. This CDR3 spans 12 amino acids. The V gene's germline CDR1 is GTSNPN and CDR2 SVGIG (reference sequence).

The chain uses TRBV7-6 and TRBJ2-7; a possible D gene is TRBD1 (5 bases). The CDR3 contains 14 residues. Germline CDR1 reads SGHVS; CDR2 reads FNYEAQ. Trimming took off 5 bases at V and 2 bases at J, with 13 bases between the two ends. The CDR3 is CASSPRQGTYEQYF. The CDR3 DNA sequence: TGTGCCAGCAGCCCTCGGCAGGGAACCTACGAGCAGTACTTC.

This clone was recorded a few times. V is TRBV3-1 (or the pseudogene TRBV3-2) and J is TRBJ1-1, with D unresolved. Germline lookup yields CDR1 LGHDT and CDR2 YNNKEL (reference sequence). V shed 3 bases and J shed 4 bases, with 6 bases lying between them. The CDR3 is 12 amino acids. CDR3 protein: CASSQTRTEAFF. The CDR3 DNA reads as TGTGCCAGCAGCCAGACCCGCACTGAAGCTTTCTTT.

This clone appeared a few times. Other DNA variants within this sample encode the same CDR3. The rearrangement joins TRBV7-2 to TRBJ2-7, with D perhaps matching TRBD2 (6 bases). CDR3 length equals 15 residues. V was clipped by 0 bases and J by 0 bases, with 9 bases between them. Germline CDR1 and CDR2: SGHTA and FQGNSA. Here the CDR3 DNA reads TGTGCCAGCAGCTTAGCGGGAGGAAGCTCCTACGAGCAGTACTTC. Translating gives CASSLAGGSSYEQYF.

The chain has TRBV28 and TRBJ1-2, with 7 nucleotides matching TRBD1. J was trimmed by 3 bases and V by 0 bases; bases with no gene match: 7. Germline V CDR1 and CDR2: MDHEN, SYDVKM. This CDR3 is 16 amino acids long. This CDR3 reads CASSLWGAGGDYGYTF. In DNA form, the CDR3 reads TGTGCCAGCAGTTTATGGGGGGCAGGGGGTGACTATGGCTACACCTTC.

The chain recombines TRBV19 with TRBJ2-7; the D gene is possibly TRBD1 (5 bases). The ends were cut back, 9 bases at V and 7 bases at J, with 19 bases in the middle. The V gene's germline CDR1 is LNHDA and CDR2 SQIVND (reference sequence). The CDR3 contains 13 residues. DNA for the CDR3: TGTGCCAGCTCGACAGACACCTCAACGGAGCAGTACTTC. It translates to CASSTDTSTEQYF.

This clone appeared once. This chain joins TRBV7-2 and TRBJ2-7, with TRBD2 identical over 14 bases. Germline values: CDR1 SGHTA, CDR2 FQGNSA. The CDR3 runs to 16 residues. J gave up 2 bases and V 0 bases, and 0 bases lay outside the gene matches. CDR3 sequence: CASSLATSGRAYEQYF. The CDR3 region has the DNA TGTGCCAGCAGCTTAGCGACTAGCGGGAGGGCCTACGAGCAGTACTTC.

There are a few counts of this clone. The chain employs TRBV2 and TRBJ2-6, with no clear D. CDR1 and CDR2 (germline): SNHLY, FYNNEI. The CDR3 runs to 16 residues. Trimming cost V 4 bases and J 0 bases, with 10 bases left between them. CDR3 region: CASSGASLSGANVLTF. The CDR3 nucleotides are TGTGCCAGCAGTGGGGCCAGCCTCTCTGGGGCCAACGTCCTGACTTTC.

The rearrangement joins TRBV6-5 to TRBJ2-3, with TRBD2 matching over 12 bases. The CDR3 is 16 amino acids. V was pared by 4 bases and J by 3 bases, with 5 bases of the junction left unmatched. Germline V CDR1 and CDR2: MNHEY, SVGAGI. CDR3 sequence: CASSSLAGGPTDTQYF. The CDR3 DNA is TGTGCCAGCAGTTCTCTAGCGGGGGGGCCAACAGATACGCAGTATTTT.

V is TRBV4-2 and J is TRBJ2-3; 13 nucleotides line up with TRBD2. The CDR3 has 19 residues. The J segment lost 2 bases and the V segment lost 0 bases, leaving 8 bases of the junction unmatched. Germline V gives CDR1 LGHNA, CDR2 YNFKEQ. CDR3: CASSQETLTSGGVTDTQYF. CDR3 DNA: TGTGCCAGCAGCCAAGAAACACTAACTAGCGGGGGGGTCACAGATACGCAGTATTTT.

The chain joins TRBV6-5 to TRBJ1-3; tentatively, D is TRBD1 (6 bases). Looked up from germline, CDR1 is MNHEY and CDR2 is SVGAGI. Trimming took 0 bases from V and 1 from J, leaving 7 bases between them. This CDR3 region has 15 residues. In DNA, the CDR3 is TGTGCCAGCAGTTACTCAAGGGGGTCTGGAAACACCATATATTTT. Translation gives CASSYSRGSGNTIYF.

The chain links TRBV7-9 to TRBJ2-1; 7 bases agree with TRBD2. This CDR3 has 16 amino acids. Germline lookup yields CDR1 SEHNR and CDR2 FQNEAQ (reference sequence). V was clipped by 5 bases and J by 8 bases; unmatched bases: 15. CDR3 sequence reads: CASSLSVAGSSHEQFF. The CDR3 DNA reads as TGTGCCAGCAGCCTCTCCGTAGCGGGCTCCTCCCATGAGCAGTTCTTC.